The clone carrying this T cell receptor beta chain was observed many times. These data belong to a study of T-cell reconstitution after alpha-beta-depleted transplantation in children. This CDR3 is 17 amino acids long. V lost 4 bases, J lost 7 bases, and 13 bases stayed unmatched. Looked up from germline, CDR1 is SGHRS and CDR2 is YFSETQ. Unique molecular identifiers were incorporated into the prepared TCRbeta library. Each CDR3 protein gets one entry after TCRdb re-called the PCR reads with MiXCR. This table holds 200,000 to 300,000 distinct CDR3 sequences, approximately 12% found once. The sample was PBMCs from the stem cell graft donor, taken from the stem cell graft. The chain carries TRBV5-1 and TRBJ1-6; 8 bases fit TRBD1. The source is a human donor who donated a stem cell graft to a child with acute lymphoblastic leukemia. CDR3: CASSTNRQGLRNSPLHF. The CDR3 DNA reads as TGCGCCAGCAGCACAAACAGACAGGGGTTGAGGAATTCACCCCTCCACTTT.